These 12 T cell receptor beta chains were all obtained from the same sample, sequenced in a study of T cell repertoires in cytomegalovirus infection. These receptors' targets are unknown. MiXCR was run by TCRdb on the reads, yielding one entry per CDR3 protein. This table has around 750,000 distinct CDR3 sequences, 32% appearing once. This specimen was cultured CD8+ T cells from PBMCs, taken from culture after CMV antigen stimulation. These receptors came from a human donor in good health (CMV status not recorded). Some clones in this sample may be carry-over from other donors' samples.

CDR3 in DNA: TGTGCCACCGGGACCGGCGGCGGGGAGCTGTTTTTT. Translation gives CATGTGGGELFF. The chain employs TRBV19 and TRBJ2-2; either TRBD1 or TRBD2 may fit D (5 bases each). Germline assignment: CDR1 LNHDA and CDR2 SQIVND (reference sequence). The CDR3 length is 12 residues. Trimming took off 10 bases at V and 7 bases at J, with 13 bases between the two ends.

The chain links TRBV5-1 to TRBJ1-1; D is unclear. With 5 bases removed from V and 0 bases from J, the gap between germline ends came to 14 bases. Per the germline V gene, CDR1 is SGHRS and CDR2 is YFSETQ. This CDR3 is 15 amino acids long. The DNA of the CDR3 is TGCGCCAGCAGTCGTATTGATGCCGTGAACACTGAAGCTTTCTTT. Translation: CASSRIDAVNTEAFF.

This clonotype was counted only a few times. The chain recombines TRBV7-9 with TRBJ1-4; D may be TRBD1 (5 bases). The CDR3 consists of 16 residues. The germline V and J ends were trimmed by 4 bases and 0 bases, with 12 bases remaining between them. The germline V gene has CDR1 SEHNR and CDR2 FQNEAQ (reference sequence). CDR3 sequence (DNA): TGTGCCAGCAGCTCCAACAGGATTGCAACTAATGAAAAACTGTTTTTT. It yields the protein CASSSNRIATNEKLFF.

In this sample, this clonotype turned up a few times. The chain couples TRBV6-1 to TRBJ1-3; D may be TRBD1 (5 bases). There are 19 residues in the CDR3. Trimming took off 4 bases at V and 0 bases at J, with 22 bases between the two ends. Germline CDR1 MNHNS, CDR2 SASEGT. The CDR3 region is CASSGGTWILEPSGNTIYF. In DNA form, the CDR3 reads TGTGCCAGCAGTGGGGGGACGTGGATCCTTGAGCCCTCTGGAAACACCATATATTTT.

The sample holds a few counts of this clonotype. This chain uses TRBV4-3 with TRBJ2-3; 10 bases map to TRBD2. After removal of 2 bases from V and 6 bases from J, the junction contained 5 bases not matched to a gene. Germline CDR1 reads LGHNA; CDR2 reads YSLEER. The CDR3 runs 15 residues. DNA for the CDR3: TGCGCCAGCAGCCAACTAGCGGGGGAAATGGATACGCAGTATTTT. Translation: CASSQLAGEMDTQYF.

This chain links TRBV3-1 with TRBJ2-1; D may be TRBD2 (6 bases). V was pared by 4 bases and J by 7 bases, with 14 bases between. Germline V gene data show CDR1 as LGHDT and CDR2 as YNNKEL (reference sequence). This CDR3 has 14 residues. The CDR3 here is CASSPGTFGNEQFF. The DNA of the CDR3 is TGTGCCAGCAGCCCCGGGACTTTCGGGAATGAGCAGTTCTTC.

This clonotype was seen ten or more times. The V gene is TRBV3-1, the J gene TRBJ2-7, with D tentatively TRBD1 (6 bases). This CDR3 contains 15 residues. Germline V gives CDR1 LGHDT, CDR2 YNNKEL (reference sequence). V gave up 4 bases and J gave up 3 bases, with 16 bases separating them. CDR3 coding DNA: TGTGCCAGCAGCCCCGCACCGGACAGAAGCTACGAGCAGTACTTC. Protein: CASSPAPDRSYEQYF.

This clonotype occurred a few times. The chain couples TRBV5-1 to TRBJ2-7; D may correspond to TRBD1 or TRBD2 (5 bases each). From germline, CDR1 is SGHRS and CDR2 YFSETQ. Trimming left V 0 bases short and J 0 bases short, with 10 bases between. The CDR3 runs to 15 residues. The CDR3 protein is CASSLAGDHSYEQYF. CDR3 DNA sequence: TGCGCCAGCAGCTTGGCCGGGGACCACTCCTACGAGCAGTACTTC.

This clonotype was counted many times. The chain is built from TRBV7-2 and TRBJ1-2; no firm D call. The CDR3 spans 14 residues. Germline CDR1 is SGHTA and CDR2 is FQGNSA. Deletions cut 11 bases from V and 0 bases from J, with 16 bases between. CDR3 bases: TGTGCCCTCTACCCAGGCCAAGCTAACTATGGCTACACCTTC. Protein: CALYPGQANYGYTF.

This clonotype has a handful of counts. The chain couples TRBV12-3 or TRBV12-4 to TRBJ2-3; D is perhaps TRBD1 or TRBD2 (5 bases each). This CDR3 spans 15 amino acids. Deletions cut 7 bases from V and 7 bases from J, with 21 bases between. The CDR3 protein is CASTPTGPGLNTQYF. The DNA for the CDR3 is TGTGCCAGCACCCCGACGGGGCCCGGGCTAAATACGCAGTATTTT.

This clonotype has a handful of counts. The chain carries TRBV7-6 and TRBJ2-1; 7 bases agree with TRBD1. Per germline, CDR1 SGHVS and CDR2 FNYEAQ. This CDR3 has 16 amino acids. With V trimmed by 2 bases and J by 0 bases, 4 bases remained unmatched. Here the CDR3 DNA reads TGTGCCAGCAGCTTACGGACAGGATTCTCCTACAATGAGCAGTTCTTC. It translates to CASSLRTGFSYNEQFF.

The gene calls are TRBV7-6 and TRBJ1-1, with D possibly being TRBD1 (6 bases). The CDR3 has 14 amino acids. The germline V and J ends were trimmed by 4 bases and 3 bases, with 12 bases remaining between them. Germline V gene data show CDR1 as SGHVS and CDR2 as FNYEAQ. The DNA of the CDR3 is TGTGCCAGCAGCTCCCCGGACAGCCACACTGAAGCTTTCTTT. This codes for CASSSPDSHTEAFF.